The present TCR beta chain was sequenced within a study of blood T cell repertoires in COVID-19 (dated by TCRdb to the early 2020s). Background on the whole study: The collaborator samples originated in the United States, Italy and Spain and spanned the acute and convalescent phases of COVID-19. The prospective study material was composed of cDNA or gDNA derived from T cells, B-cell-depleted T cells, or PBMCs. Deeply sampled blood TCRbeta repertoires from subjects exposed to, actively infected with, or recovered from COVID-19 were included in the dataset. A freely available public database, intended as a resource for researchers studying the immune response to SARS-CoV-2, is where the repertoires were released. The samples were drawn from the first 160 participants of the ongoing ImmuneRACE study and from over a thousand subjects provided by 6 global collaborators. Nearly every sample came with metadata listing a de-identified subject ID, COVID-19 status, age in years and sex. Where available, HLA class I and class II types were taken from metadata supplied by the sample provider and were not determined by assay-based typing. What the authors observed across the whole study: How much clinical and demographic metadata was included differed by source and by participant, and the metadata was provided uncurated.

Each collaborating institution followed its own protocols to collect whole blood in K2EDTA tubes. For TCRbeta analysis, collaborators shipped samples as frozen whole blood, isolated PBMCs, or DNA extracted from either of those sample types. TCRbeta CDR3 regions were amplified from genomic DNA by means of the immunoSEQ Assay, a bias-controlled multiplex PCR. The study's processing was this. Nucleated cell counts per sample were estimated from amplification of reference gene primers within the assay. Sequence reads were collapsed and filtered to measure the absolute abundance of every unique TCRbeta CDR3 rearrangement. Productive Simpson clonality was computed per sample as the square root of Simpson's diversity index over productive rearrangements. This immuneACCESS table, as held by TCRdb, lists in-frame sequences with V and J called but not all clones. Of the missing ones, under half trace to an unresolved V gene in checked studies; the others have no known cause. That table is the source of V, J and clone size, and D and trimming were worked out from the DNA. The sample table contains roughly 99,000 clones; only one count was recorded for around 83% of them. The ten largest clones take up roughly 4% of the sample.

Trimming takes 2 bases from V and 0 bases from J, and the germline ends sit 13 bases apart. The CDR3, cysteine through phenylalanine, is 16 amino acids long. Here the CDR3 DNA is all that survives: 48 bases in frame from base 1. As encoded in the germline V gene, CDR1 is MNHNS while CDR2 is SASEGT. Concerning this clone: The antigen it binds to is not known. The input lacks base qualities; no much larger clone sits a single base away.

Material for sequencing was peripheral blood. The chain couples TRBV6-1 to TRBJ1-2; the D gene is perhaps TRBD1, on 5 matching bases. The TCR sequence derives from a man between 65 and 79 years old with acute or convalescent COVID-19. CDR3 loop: CASSEFGTASNYGYTF. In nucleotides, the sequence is TGTGCCAGCAGTGAATTCGGGACTGCCTCTAACTATGGCTACACCTTC.